This T cell receptor beta chain comes out of a study of blood T cell repertoires in COVID-19. Study overall: Specimens from acute and convalescent COVID-19 originated in the United States, Italy and Spain. T cells, B-cell-depleted T cells, or PBMCs supplied cDNA or gDNA.

This clone was seen a single time. V dropped 5 bases and J dropped 4 bases, with 11 bases sitting between them. CDR1 is MDHEN and CDR2 is SYDVKM in the germline V gene. This CDR3 spans 13 amino acids. Original processing methods: Reference gene primer amplification yielded estimated nucleated cell counts. Profiling relied on immunoSEQ multiplex PCR, and the TCRdb table lists in-frame clones only, not all of them. That table is the source of V, J and clone size, and D and trimming were worked out from the DNA. Of around 20,000 clones listed, nearly 90% are singletons. Sequenced material: peripheral blood. This rearrangement joins TRBV28 to TRBJ2-5; D might be TRBD1 (6 bases). The clonotype was recovered from a human donor with active COVID-19. The donor label of this sample is uncertain. The CDR3 reads CASSLTGRETQYF. DNA of the CDR3: TGTGCCAGCAGTCTTACAGGGCGAGAGACCCAGTACTTC.